This is a list of T cell receptor beta chains from one sample in a study of blood T cell repertoires in COVID-19. The assay was immunoSEQ multiplex PCR, and TCRdb's table has in-frame clones only and misses some. The repertoire holds almost 400,000 clones, 89% seen once, with about 1.7% in the top ten. The sample comprised PBMCs or T cells enriched from blood (not recorded which). These TCRs come from a woman under 40 who had recovered from COVID-19. CDR3s include the opening cysteine and the closing phenylalanine or tryptophan. A D gene is named only where the DNA matches it firmly. A row's size may be missing; if present it is once, few, many or a size class.

TRBV12-3/TRBV12-4	many	NA	TRBJ1-1	CASTPRENTEAFF	TGTGCCAGCACCCCGCGGGAGAACACTGAAGCTTTCTTT
TRBV9	NA	NA	TRBJ1-2	CASSVGGGHSYGYTF	TGTGCCAGCAGCGTAGGGGGCGGACATTCCTATGGCTACACCTTC
TRBV24-1	NA	NA	TRBJ2-2	CATRPGQNTGELFF	TGTGCCACCAGGCCGGGACAGAACACCGGGGAGCTGTTTTTT
TRBV19	NA	NA	TRBJ1-5	CASSIGTIQPQHF	TGTGCCAGTAGTATTGGTACAATCCAGCCCCAGCATTTT
TRBV5-1	NA	TRBD2	TRBJ2-7	CASSLVGLRRGEQYF	TGCGCCAGCAGCTTGGTAGGCCTCAGGCGGGGGGAGCAGTACTTC
TRBV4-1	NA	TRBD1	TRBJ2-7	CASSQEVGTAFYEQYF	TGCGCCAGCAGCCAAGAGGTGGGGACAGCTTTCTACGAGCAGTACTTC
TRBV5-8	NA	TRBD1	TRBJ1-4	CASREPGTVKEKLFF	TGTGCCAGCCGAGAGCCCGGGACAGTAAAAGAAAAACTGTTTTTT
TRBV2	NA	TRBD1	TRBJ1-2	CASSPGGAIYYGYTF	TGTGCCAGCAGCCCAGGGGGCGCGATTTACTATGGCTACACCTTC
TRBV11-3	NA	NA	TRBJ2-7	CASLLGSFHEQYF	TGTGCCAGTTTGCTGGGCAGTTTCCACGAGCAGTACTTC
TRBV19	NA	NA	TRBJ2-1	CASSIGVANEQFF	TGTGCCAGTAGTATCGGGGTAGCGAATGAGCAGTTCTTC
TRBV5-1	few	NA	TRBJ1-6	CASSPYPGSNSPLHF	TGCGCCAGCAGCCCTTACCCGGGGAGTAATTCACCCCTCCACTTT
TRBV3-1/TRBV3-2	NA	TRBD1	TRBJ1-2	CASSPRTGHGYTF	TGTGCCAGCAGCCCACGGACAGGGCACGGCTACACCTTC
TRBV4-1	NA	TRBD1	TRBJ2-7	CASSQGGTANYEQYF	TGCGCCAGCAGCCAAGGTGGGACAGCCAACTACGAGCAGTACTTC
TRBV6-1	NA	NA	TRBJ1-2	CASSEYEGAGGYTF	TGTGCCAGCAGTGAATACGAGGGAGCTGGTGGCTACACCTTC
TRBV19	NA	TRBD1	TRBJ2-6	CASSTTGTGGSGANVLTF	TGTGCCAGTAGTACAACCGGGACAGGGGGCTCTGGGGCCAACGTCCTGACTTTC
TRBV6-5	NA	NA	TRBJ2-1	CASRTAREWEDEQFF	TGTGCCAGCAGAACAGCTCGGGAGTGGGAGGATGAGCAGTTCTTC
TRBV11-3	NA	TRBD1	TRBJ2-2	CASSLRTGNTGELFF	TGTGCCAGCAGCCTGAGGACAGGGAACACCGGGGAGCTGTTTTTT
TRBV24-1	once	TRBD1	TRBJ1-3	CAQDGTGGLPGNTIYF	TGTGCACAGGATGGGACAGGGGGCCTCCCGGGAAACACCATATATTTT
TRBV5-4	once	NA	TRBJ2-1	CASGPPAQGYNEQFF	TGTGCCAGCGGACCCCCCGCCCAGGGGTACAATGAGCAGTTCTTC
TRBV7-9	NA	TRBD2	TRBJ2-3	CASSFGTSGRWTDTQYF	TGTGCCAGCAGCTTCGGGACTAGCGGGAGGTGGACAGATACGCAGTATTTT
TRBV7-2	NA	NA	TRBJ1-6	CASSPRQKASPLHF	TGTGCCAGCAGCCCCCGACAGAAGGCTTCACCCCTCCACTTT
TRBV6-5	NA	TRBD1	TRBJ2-7	CASSRDRAYEQYF	TGTGCCAGCAGCCGGGACAGGGCCTACGAGCAGTACTTC
TRBV28	NA	NA	TRBJ2-7	CASRRTSTYEQYF	TGTGCCAGCAGAAGGACATCGACCTACGAGCAGTACTTC
TRBV13	NA	TRBD2	TRBJ2-2	CASSLTGGHTGELFF	TGTGCCAGCAGTTTGACGGGAGGGCACACCGGGGAGCTGTTTTTT
TRBV18	once	NA	TRBJ1-1	CASSPANTEAFF	TGTGCCAGCTCACCGGCTAACACTGAAGCTTTCTTT
TRBV11-3	NA	NA	TRBJ2-1	CASSGQNYNEQFF	TGTGCCAGCAGTGGACAAAACTACAATGAGCAGTTCTTC
TRBV12-3/TRBV12-4	once	TRBD2	TRBJ2-1	CASTAGVHNEQFF	TGTGCCAGCACGGCGGGAGTCCACAATGAGCAGTTCTTC
TRBV5-4	NA	NA	TRBJ2-7	CASSLAPSDYEQYF	TGTGCCAGCAGCTTGGCCCCTAGCGACTACGAGCAGTACTTC
TRBV11-2	NA	NA	TRBJ2-3	CASSPRRQALGADTQYF	TGTGCCAGCAGCCCAAGAAGACAGGCCCTAGGAGCAGATACGCAGTATTTT
TRBV24-1	NA	NA	TRBJ2-1	CATSDRGEQFF	TGTGCCACCAGTGACCGGGGTGAGCAGTTCTTC
TRBV6-5	once	NA	TRBJ1-2	CASSSWGDGSGYTF	TGTGCCAGCAGTTCTTGGGGAGATGGTAGCGGCTACACCTTC
TRBV25-1	NA	NA	TRBJ1-2	CASSELYGYTF	TGTGCCAGCAGTGAACTCTATGGCTACACCTTC
TRBV27	NA	TRBD2	TRBJ2-1	CASSSTWTSGSNEQFF	TGTGCCAGCAGTTCAACCTGGACTAGTGGGAGTAATGAGCAGTTCTTC
TRBV30	NA	NA	TRBJ1-1	CAWYAGQGREAFF	TGTGCCTGGTATGCTGGGCAGGGGCGCGAAGCTTTCTTT
TRBV19	NA	NA	TRBJ1-6	CASSLQSSYNSPLHF	TGTGCCAGTAGTTTACAGAGCTCCTATAATTCACCCCTCCACTTT
TRBV7-9	many	TRBD1	TRBJ2-2	CASSFGTGGYGELFF	TGTGCCAGCAGCTTCGGGACAGGGGGGTACGGGGAGCTGTTTTTT
TRBV29-1	NA	TRBD1	TRBJ1-6	CSVQGQGNSPLHF	TGCAGCGTTCAAGGACAGGGAAATTCACCCCTCCACTTT
TRBV28	NA	TRBD2	TRBJ2-7	CASRGLAGAGEQYF	TGTGCCAGCCGGGGCCTAGCGGGAGCGGGGGAGCAGTACTTC
TRBV28	once	NA	TRBJ1-5	CASSSTVQPQHF	TGTGCCAGCAGTTCAACAGTACAACCCCAGCATTTT
TRBV19	NA	TRBD1	TRBJ2-1	CATRDRGPNEQFF	TGTGCCACCCGGGACAGGGGGCCCAATGAGCAGTTCTTC
TRBV30	NA	NA	TRBJ2-1	CAWSDQSVGEQFF	TGTGCCTGGAGTGACCAAAGCGTGGGTGAGCAGTTCTTC
TRBV5-1	NA	NA	TRBJ2-5	CASRDSFGETQYF	TGCGCCAGCAGGGACAGCTTTGGGGAGACCCAGTACTTC
TRBV5-4	NA	TRBD2	TRBJ2-7	CASSFSAGNSEQYF	TGTGCCAGCAGCTTCTCAGCGGGAAACTCCGAGCAGTACTTC
TRBV28	NA	NA	TRBJ2-1	CASSLLSGSYNEQFF	TGTGCCAGCAGTTTATTGTCAGGGTCATACAATGAGCAGTTCTTC
TRBV15	once	NA	TRBJ1-2	CATSRDSNYGYTF	TGTGCCACCAGCAGGGACAGCAACTATGGCTACACCTTC
TRBV28	NA	NA	TRBJ2-5	CASSLSRGPLSQETQYF	TGTGCCAGCAGTTTATCGAGAGGGCCTTTGAGCCAAGAGACCCAGTACTTC
TRBV6-5	NA	TRBD1	TRBJ2-7	CASSYGGQGGSYEQYF	TGTGCCAGCAGTTACGGAGGACAGGGGGGCTCCTACGAGCAGTACTTC
TRBV6-2/TRBV6-3	many	TRBD2	TRBJ2-1	CASSYSASGGNEQFF	TGTGCCAGCAGTTACTCGGCTAGCGGGGGTAATGAGCAGTTCTTC